One sample yielded the 31 T cell receptor beta chains listed below, sequenced in a study of shared clonotypes between healthy human individuals. Clones were read by immunoSEQ multiplex PCR, and TCRdb kept only the in-frame ones, dropping some. The repertoire consists of approximately 340,000 clones, with under 80% occurring once and the leading ten covering 10% to 13%. What was sequenced was memory CD4+ T cells sorted from blood. Subset denoted: CD45RA-negative fraction. The source is a man aged 25 to 40 in good health.

This clone was seen just once. The chain employs TRBV7-9 and TRBJ1-6; 7 nucleotides match TRBD1. Trimming at V came to 2 bases and at J to 10 bases, leaving 8 bases not matched to a gene. Germline lookup yields CDR1 SEHNR and CDR2 FQNEAQ (reference sequence). This CDR3 is built from 15 residues. Here the CDR3 DNA reads TGTGCCAGCAGCTTACGGGACAGAGGCGAATCACCCCTCCACTTT. Translation gives CASSLRDRGESPLHF.

The chain links TRBV30 to TRBJ2-5, with TRBD1 as a possible D gene (6 bases). The germline V gene has CDR1 GTSNPN and CDR2 SVGIG (reference sequence). This CDR3 has 13 amino acids. The V gene lost 5 bases and the J gene lost 5 bases, with 15 bases spanning the gap. CDR3: CAWGQGFRETQYF. The CDR3 nucleotides read TGTGCCTGGGGCCAGGGGTTTAGGGAGACCCAGTACTTC.

This chain connects TRBV19 to TRBJ2-7; 8 bases map to TRBD1. Germline CDR1 and CDR2: LNHDA and SQIVND (reference sequence). J lost 2 bases, V lost 6 bases, and 9 bases had no gene match. The CDR3 consists of 15 residues. Here the CDR3 reads CASRKTGDVTYEQYF. Written as DNA, the CDR3 is TGTGCCAGTAGAAAGACAGGGGACGTAACCTACGAGCAGTACTTC.

This chain connects TRBV5-4 to TRBJ2-5; 7 nucleotides line up with TRBD1. CDR1 and CDR2 (germline): SGHNT, YYREEE (reference sequence). CDR3 length: 15 residues. V dropped 2 bases and J dropped 3; count of bases not matched to a gene: 7. CDR3 coding DNA: TGTGCCAGCAGCTTTTGGGACAGAAGAGAAGAGACCCAGTACTTC. It specifies CASSFWDRREETQYF.

The V call is TRBV2, the J call TRBJ2-1; D not resolved. Trimming cost V 10 bases and J 4 bases, with 5 bases left between them. The length of the CDR3 is 10 residues. Germline loops: CDR1 SNHLY, CDR2 FYNNEI. The CDR3 nucleotides are TGTGCCACAGAATACAATGAGCAGTTCTTC. This translates into CATEYNEQFF.

J is TRBJ2-2 and V is TRBV29-1; unclear D gene. Germline loops: CDR1 SQVTM, CDR2 ANQGSEA. CDR3 length: 15 amino acids. V was pared by 7 bases and J by 1 base, with 16 bases between. This CDR3 is CSALSGVGNTGELFF. The CDR3, as DNA: TGCAGCGCTCTCAGTGGGGTCGGGAACACCGGGGAGCTGTTTTTT.

This clone turned up a few times. The J gene is TRBJ2-7, the V gene TRBV7-9; TRBD1 matches at 8 bases. The germline V gene has CDR1 SEHNR and CDR2 FQNEAQ (reference sequence). The CDR3 contains 14 residues. J gave up 5 bases and V 5 bases, and 8 bases lay outside the gene matches. Here the CDR3 reads CASSPRTGRNEQYF. In DNA form, the CDR3 reads TGTGCCAGCAGCCCACGGACAGGGCGGAACGAGCAGTACTTC.

The chain couples TRBV5-1 to TRBJ2-1; D remains unclear. V lost 5 bases and J lost 4, with 16 bases in between. Germline values: CDR1 SGHRS, CDR2 YFSETQ. The CDR3 extends over 15 amino acids. Here the CDR3 reads CASREGPSGYNEQFF. Here the CDR3 DNA reads TGCGCCAGCAGGGAAGGTCCGTCTGGATACAATGAGCAGTTCTTC.

CDR3 in DNA: TGTGCCAGCAGCTTGGGTCAGTCGAACACCGGGGAGCTGTTTTTT. Amino acids: CASSLGQSNTGELFF. The V gene is TRBV11-3, the J gene TRBJ2-2; D unresolved. Germline V lookup: CDR1 SGHNT, CDR2 YENEEA. The CDR3 spans 15 residues. V lost 3 bases, J lost 0 bases, and 8 bases lay in between.

This chain uses TRBV19 with TRBJ2-7; 7 bases are shared with TRBD2. V gave up 7 bases and J gave up 2 bases; unmatched junction bases: 5. This CDR3 is built from 13 residues. Germline V gene lookup returns CDR1 LNHDA and CDR2 SQIVND (reference sequence). CDR3 DNA sequence: TGTGCCAGTAAGGAGCGGGATACCTACGAGCAGTACTTC. This codes for CASKERDTYEQYF.

The genes are TRBV6-6 and TRBJ2-5; D ambiguous. Trimming stripped 2 bases from V and 0 bases from J, with 7 bases between. CDR1 is MNHNY and CDR2 is SVGAGI in the germline V gene (reference sequence). CDR3 length: 14 amino acids. CDR3 region: CASSYGRYQETQYF. For the CDR3, the DNA is TGTGCCAGCAGTTACGGCCGGTACCAAGAGACCCAGTACTTC.

This chain joins TRBV9 and TRBJ2-3; D gene ambiguous. The CDR3 extends over 14 amino acids. V dropped 4 bases and J dropped 3 bases, with 12 bases sitting between them. Germline V lookup: CDR1 SGDLS, CDR2 YYNGEE. For the CDR3, the DNA is TGTGCCAGCAGCACCGACCACGGGACAGATACGCAGTATTTT. The encoded protein is CASSTDHGTDTQYF.

The CDR3 loop reads CASSDQGGEETQYF. The CDR3 coding sequence is TGCGCCAGCAGTGACCAGGGAGGGGAAGAGACCCAGTACTTC. The chain carries TRBV5-1 and TRBJ2-5; 7 bases fit TRBD2. The CDR3 runs 14 residues. The V segment lost 5 bases and the J segment 3 bases; nucleotides outside the gene matches: 7. CDR1 is SGHRS and CDR2 is YFSETQ in the germline V gene.

The chain recombines TRBV11-1 with TRBJ1-1, with D perhaps matching TRBD1 (5 bases). Germline CDR1 SGHAT, CDR2 FQDESV (reference sequence). Trimming left V 6 bases short and J 6 bases short, with 14 bases between. This CDR3 spans 13 amino acids. In DNA form, the CDR3 reads TGTGCCAGCAGGTGGACAACCGGCGCTGAAGCTTTCTTT. Amino acids: CASRWTTGAEAFF. Complete variable domain (other parts from reference TRBV11-1 and TRBJ1-1): EAEVAQSPRYKITEKSQAVAFWCDPISGHATLYWYRQILGQGPELLVQFQDESVVDDSQLPKDRFSAERLKGVDSTLKIQPAELGDSAMYLCASRWTTGAEAFFGQGTRLTVV.

The genes are TRBV10-3 and TRBJ2-3, with 11 bases aligning to TRBD2. Germline assignment: CDR1 ENHRY and CDR2 SYGVKD. J was trimmed by 5 bases and V by 6 bases; bases with no gene match: 4. The CDR3 is made up of 14 amino acids. CDR3 DNA: TGTGCCATCAGAGGACTAGCGGGTAGAGATACGCAGTATTTT. It specifies CAIRGLAGRDTQYF.

The rearrangement links TRBV5-1 to TRBJ2-1, with D possibly called TRBD1 or TRBD2 (5 bases each). Trimming left V 4 bases short and J 7 bases short, with 12 bases between. There are 13 residues in the CDR3. In germline, CDR1 is SGHRS, CDR2 YFSETQ. The CDR3 nucleotides are TGCGCCAGCAGCGAATCGGGGCTTAATGAGCAGTTCTTC. Protein sequence: CASSESGLNEQFF.

The CDR3 loop is CASSAGLLNSPLHF. CDR3 bases: TGTGCCAGCAGCGCGGGACTCCTGAATTCACCCCTCCACTTT. The chain links TRBV5-6 to TRBJ1-6; weak D call: TRBD1 (5 bases). V shed 4 bases and J shed 7 bases, with 12 bases lying between them. The CDR3 totals 14 residues. Germline V lookup: CDR1 SGHDT, CDR2 YYEEEE.

The chain recombines TRBV25-1 with TRBJ2-4, with 8 bases fitting TRBD1. V gave up 3 bases and J gave up 9 bases; unmatched junction bases: 16. This CDR3 contains 17 residues. Germline V gene data show CDR1 as MGHDK and CDR2 as SYGVNS. The CDR3: CASSDTGLVGQGAIQYF. The CDR3 DNA sequence: TGTGCCAGCAGTGACACTGGGCTTGTAGGGCAGGGGGCCATTCAGTACTTC.

The CDR3 nucleotides are TGTGCCAGCAGTTCCGACGAAAGGGCGGGACGCACAGATACGCAGTATTTT. Translating gives CASSSDERAGRTDTQYF. The V and J genes are TRBV28 and TRBJ2-3, with D possibly being TRBD2 (6 bases). Between the trimmed V and J ends, which lost 4 bases and 1 base, there was a span of 18 bases. The CDR3 sequence is 17 residues long. Per germline, CDR1 MDHEN and CDR2 SYDVKM.

The chain recombines TRBV1 with TRBJ2-6. TRBV1 is an annotated pseudogene. CDR3 size: 16 residues. The CDR3 coding sequence is TGCACCAGCAGCGCCCGGCGTTTGTGCAGGGCCAACGTCCTGACTTTC. Translated, it gives CTSSARRLCRANVLTF.

The gene calls are TRBV25-1 and TRBJ2-5, with 7 bases lining up with TRBD2. Germline CDR1 MGHDK, CDR2 SYGVNS. After removal of 4 bases from V and 1 base from J, the junction contained 3 bases not matched to a gene. The CDR3 has 14 residues. The CDR3 reads CASSGAGPQETQYF. In DNA, the CDR3 is TGTGCCAGCAGTGGAGCGGGACCCCAAGAGACCCAGTACTTC.

The chain couples TRBV5-1 to TRBJ2-5; D is possibly TRBD1 (5 bases). The germline gives CDR1 SGHRS, CDR2 YFSETQ. Trimming cost V 0 bases and J 1 base, with 7 bases left between them. This CDR3 comprises 14 residues. CDR3 coding DNA: TGCGCCAGCAGCTTGGCAGGGTTCCAAGAGACCCAGTACTTC. Translated: CASSLAGFQETQYF.

This clone has only a few counts. Other nucleotide sequences from this sample produce the same CDR3. J is TRBJ1-1 and V is TRBV18; D not resolved. Trimming shortened V by 2 bases and J by 1 base, and 5 bases separated the two germline ends. This CDR3 spans 13 amino acids. Germline V CDR1 and CDR2: KGHSH, LQKENI. CDR3: CASSPSGNTEAFF. The CDR3 DNA reads as TGTGCCAGCTCACCATCAGGGAACACTGAAGCTTTCTTT.

The V call is TRBV27, the J call TRBJ2-1, with D tentatively TRBD1 (6 bases). The ends were cut back, 5 bases at V and 2 bases at J, with 16 bases in the middle. CDR1 is MNHEY and CDR2 is SMNVEV in the germline V gene (reference sequence). The CDR3 has 16 amino acids. CDR3 sequence reads: CASSTPGTQTYNEQFF. DNA of the CDR3: TGTGCCAGCAGTACCCCCGGGACACAAACCTACAATGAGCAGTTCTTC.

This clone has only a few counts. The rearrangement joins TRBV6-1 to TRBJ2-2; 9 nucleotides agree with TRBD1. The trim removed 8 bases at V and 6 bases at J, leaving 10 bases unmatched. The CDR3 consists of 15 residues. Germline CDR1 and CDR2: MNHNS and SASEGT. The CDR3 reads CASAHLGQGAGELFF. Written as DNA, the CDR3 is TGTGCCAGCGCCCATCTGGGACAGGGCGCCGGGGAGCTGTTTTTT.

The chain has TRBV21-1 and TRBJ2-3; the DNA was not used to check the table's D call, TRBD1. TRBV21-1 corresponds to a pseudogene. The CDR3 spans 19 residues. For the CDR3, the DNA is TGTGCCAGCAGCAAAGCGCCCTCCCCGGACAGGGAGTTTCCAGATACGCAGTATTTT. It encodes CASSKAPSPDREFPDTQYF.

V usage is TRBV9 and J usage is TRBJ1-2; D is undetermined. Germline V gene sequence: CDR1 SGDLS, CDR2 YYNGEE. The CDR3 is 15 residues long. V gave up 0 bases and J gave up 4 bases, with 13 bases separating them. The CDR3 sequence: CASSVGSLTSYGYTF. CDR3 DNA: TGTGCCAGCAGCGTAGGGTCCCTAACCTCCTATGGCTACACCTTC.

This chain links TRBV10-1 with TRBJ2-7, with D unresolved. The CDR3 length is 12 residues. CDR1 WNHNN and CDR2 SYGVQD come from the germline V gene (reference sequence). Trimming pared 2 bases from V and 0 bases from J, leaving 2 bases between. The CDR3 bases are TGCGCCAGCAGTGAGAACTCCTACGAGCAGTACTTC. Encoded protein: CASSENSYEQYF.

V is TRBV5-4 and J is TRBJ2-5, with D uncertain. V lost 1 base to trimming and J lost 1 base, with 8 bases between them. CDR3 length: 14 amino acids. CDR1 SGHNT and CDR2 YYREEE come from the germline V gene (reference sequence). Written as DNA, the CDR3 is TGTGCCAGCAGCTTGACTCGCGGCCAAGAGACCCAGTACTTC. It yields the protein CASSLTRGQETQYF.

The chain employs TRBV29-1 and TRBJ2-1; 7 bases map to TRBD2. V trimming: 6 bases; J trimming: 2 bases; junction bases outside the gene matches: 4. CDR1 is SQVTM, CDR2 ANQGSEA, per germline. CDR3 length: 13 residues. CDR3 DNA sequence: TGCAGCGTCTCTAGCGGTACCTACAATGAGCAGTTCTTC. Its protein product is CSVSSGTYNEQFF.

This sequence joins TRBV7-9 and TRBJ1-2; 11 bases match TRBD1. The J segment lost 1 base and the V segment lost 3 bases, leaving 1 base of the junction unmatched. The CDR3 covers 15 residues. The germline CDR1 and CDR2 sequences are SEHNR and FQNEAQ (reference sequence). CDR3 sequence: CASSLGQGVNYGYTF. The DNA of the CDR3 is TGTGCCAGCAGCTTGGGACAGGGGGTTAACTATGGCTACACCTTC.